The next 32 T cell receptor beta chains were all read from a single sample in a study of cytomegalovirus exposure and HLA in healthy donors. The primer mix had 60 Vbeta and 13 Jbeta primers. TCRdb keeps only in-frame clones here, not all; method: immunoSEQ multiplex PCR. The table lists 200,000 to 250,000 clones, roughly 70% of them singletons, with less than 3% in the top ten. The source material was PBMCs. Receptors were obtained from a man aged 35-49 years in good health and CMV-seropositive.

The chain recombines TRBV7-2 with TRBJ2-4; D might be TRBD2 (7 bases). Trimming took off 2 bases at V and 6 bases at J, with 11 bases between the two ends. The CDR3 has 14 amino acids. Looked up from germline, CDR1 is SGHTA and CDR2 is FQGNSA. This CDR3 reads CASSLRGGGNIQYF. As DNA, the CDR3 is TGTGCCAGCAGCTTAAGGGGGGGCGGAAACATTCAGTACTTC.

V is TRBV4-2 and J is TRBJ2-7, with 10 nucleotides matching TRBD2. CDR1 is LGHNA, CDR2 YNFKEQ, per germline. With 0 bases clipped from V and 4 bases from J, the junction kept 12 bases outside the gene matches. The CDR3 contains 18 residues. The DNA for the CDR3 is TGTGCCAGCAGCCAAGATAACCCCCCGAGCGGGGGGGGGTACGAGCAGTACTTC. Translated, it gives CASSQDNPPSGGGYEQYF.

The rearrangement uses TRBV7-2 and TRBJ1-4; tentatively, D is TRBD1 (6 bases). Trimming left V 5 bases short and J 8 bases short, with 9 bases between. This CDR3 is built from 12 residues. Germline V gene data show CDR1 as SGHTA and CDR2 as FQGNSA. This chain's CDR3 is CASSGQSEKLFF. For the CDR3, the DNA is TGTGCCAGCAGCGGACAGAGCGAAAAACTGTTTTTT.

This rearrangement joins TRBV29-1 to TRBJ1-1, with 9 bases fitting TRBD1. Unmatched junction bases numbered 2, after V lost 7 bases and J lost 5 bases. CDR1 and CDR2 (germline): SQVTM, ANQGSEA. CDR3 length equals 11 residues. CDR3 amino acids: CSGDRGTEAFF. As DNA, the CDR3 is TGCAGCGGCGACAGGGGGACTGAAGCTTTCTTT.

This clone occurred many times. This chain connects TRBV6-5 to TRBJ1-4; 10 bases map to TRBD1. Germline V gives CDR1 MNHEY, CDR2 SVGAGI. CDR3 size: 14 residues. V trimming: 4 bases; J trimming: 6 bases; junction bases outside the gene matches: 2. CDR3 bases: TGTGCCAGCAGTTCCGGGACAGGGGATGAAAAACTGTTTTTT. Residues: CASSSGTGDEKLFF.

The V gene is TRBV28, the J gene TRBJ1-6; TRBD1 might be the D (5 bases). Germline V CDR1 and CDR2: MDHEN, SYDVKM. The ends were cut back, 3 bases at V and 4 bases at J, with 10 bases in the middle. This CDR3 contains 15 residues. DNA of the CDR3: TGTGCCAGCAGTTTTGGGGCAGGATATAATTCACCCCTCCACTTT. The encoded protein is CASSFGAGYNSPLHF.

The chain is built from TRBV28 and TRBJ1-4; D perhaps matches TRBD1 (5 bases). Germline CDR1 MDHEN, CDR2 SYDVKM. This CDR3 comprises 14 residues. Trimming removed 11 bases from V and 3 bases from J, with 16 bases in between. The CDR3 protein is CAVMGPGSNEKLFF. In DNA form, the CDR3 reads TGTGCCGTCATGGGCCCAGGGTCTAATGAAAAACTGTTTTTT.

V and J are TRBV4-3 and TRBJ2-2; D not resolved. V dropped 0 bases and J dropped 4 bases, with 12 bases sitting between them. This CDR3 spans 16 amino acids. The germline V gene encodes CDR1 LGHNA and CDR2 YSLEER. CDR3 coding DNA: TGCGCCAGCAGCCAAGAATTTTACAGCCTCACCGGGGAGCTGTTTTTT. Translation gives CASSQEFYSLTGELFF.

The V gene is TRBV10-1, the J gene TRBJ2-1; TRBD2 aligns across 8 bases. This CDR3 spans 17 amino acids. V gave up 7 bases and J gave up 5 bases; unmatched junction bases: 16. Germline-derived CDR1 and CDR2 are WNHNN and SYGVQD (reference sequence). For the CDR3, the DNA is TGCGCCAGCAAAAGCGGGGGCCCTATTTCCCAAGACAATGAGCAGTTCTTC. Translation gives CASKSGGPISQDNEQFF.

The V call is TRBV5-1, the J call TRBJ2-5, with 13 bases identical to TRBD2. CDR1 and CDR2 from the germline V gene are SGHRS and YFSETQ. Unmatched junction bases numbered 9, after V lost 4 bases and J lost 0 bases. The CDR3 covers 18 residues. The CDR3 nucleotides read TGCGCCAGCAGCCCCGGACTAGCGGGGGCGGGGTACCAAGAGACCCAGTACTTC. It specifies CASSPGLAGAGYQETQYF.

The rearrangement joins TRBV15 to TRBJ2-3, with a possible D match to TRBD2 (6 bases). V lost 0 bases and J lost 2, with 12 bases in between. The CDR3 sequence is 16 residues long. CDR1 and CDR2 (germline): LNHNV, YYDKDF (reference sequence). CDR3 residues: CATSRDASDYTDTQYF. The CDR3 DNA reads as TGTGCCACCAGCAGAGATGCTAGCGACTACACAGATACGCAGTATTTT.

This chain connects TRBV28 to TRBJ2-7; 7 positions agree with TRBD2. The germline V gene encodes CDR1 MDHEN and CDR2 SYDVKM. With V trimmed by 7 bases and J by 9 bases, 6 bases remained unmatched. The CDR3 consists of 11 residues. CDR3 sequence reads: CASTTWGGQYF. CDR3 in DNA: TGTGCCAGCACTACCTGGGGGGGGCAGTACTTC. Based on the CDR3 plus reference TRBV28 and TRBJ2-7, the full variable domain is DVKVTQSSRYLVKRTGEKVFLECVQDMDHENMFWYRQDPGLGLRLIYFSYDVKMKEKGDIPEGYSVSREKKERFSLILESASTNQTSMYLCASTTWGGQYFGPGTRLTVT.

The V gene is TRBV25-1, the J gene TRBJ1-1; the D gene is possibly TRBD1 (5 bases). V shed 8 bases and J shed 4 bases, with 11 bases lying between them. CDR3 length equals 12 residues. Germline assignment: CDR1 MGHDK and CDR2 SYGVNS. This CDR3 reads CASGGVATEAFF. The CDR3 DNA reads TGTGCCAGCGGGGGGGTTGCCACTGAAGCTTTCTTT.

This clone was observed a handful of times. The rearrangement joins TRBV18 to TRBJ2-7; the D gene is possibly TRBD1 (5 bases). V lost 2 bases to trimming and J lost 6 bases, with 8 bases between them. The CDR3 spans 12 residues. From germline, CDR1 is KGHSH and CDR2 LQKENI. The CDR3 DNA sequence: TGTGCCAGCTCACCAGAAGGGGCCGAGCAGTACTTC. Its translation: CASSPEGAEQYF.

This chain connects TRBV10-1 to TRBJ2-1, with D perhaps matching TRBD2 (5 bases). Germline V gene data show CDR1 as WNHNN and CDR2 as SYGVQD (reference sequence). V shed 2 bases and J shed 5 bases, with 13 bases lying between them. The CDR3 is 15 amino acids. The CDR3 reads CASSEVGRLDNEQFF. CDR3 bases: TGCGCCAGCAGTGAGGTAGGGAGATTGGACAATGAGCAGTTCTTC.

This chain joins TRBV6-1 and TRBJ2-4; 13 nucleotides align to TRBD2. Germline CDR1 MNHNS, CDR2 SASEGT. The CDR3 is made up of 15 amino acids. Losses at the gene ends were 7 bases for V and 8 bases for J; bases not matched to a gene: 8. The CDR3 here is CASNPGLAGSDIQYF. For the CDR3, the DNA is TGTGCCAGCAATCCGGGACTAGCGGGGAGTGACATTCAGTACTTC.

A single count supports this clone. The genes are TRBV7-9 and TRBJ2-2, with a weak D call TRBD2 (6 bases). Germline V gene lookup returns CDR1 SEHNR and CDR2 FQNEAQ (reference sequence). V was trimmed by 5 bases and J by 5 bases, leaving 15 bases between them. This CDR3 comprises 15 residues. The CDR3 coding sequence is TGTGCCAGCAGCCGCCGTGGGGGAGGTACCGGGGAGCTGTTTTTT. Amino acids: CASSRRGGGTGELFF.

The chain has TRBV5-4 and TRBJ2-1, with 12 bases lining up with TRBD2. CDR1 and CDR2 (germline): SGHNT, YYREEE (reference sequence). With 4 bases clipped from V and 7 bases from J, the junction kept 12 bases outside the gene matches. CDR3 length: 17 residues. CDR3 in amino acids: CASSPKTLAGGWNEQFF. Written as DNA, the CDR3 is TGTGCCAGCAGCCCCAAAACTCTAGCGGGGGGGTGGAATGAGCAGTTCTTC.

This clone was detected ten times or more. Other DNA sequences of this sample code for an identical CDR3. CDR3 sequence: CASSLTGGTEAFF. In DNA, the CDR3 is TGTGCCAGCAGCTTAACAGGGGGCACTGAAGCTTTCTTT. The rearrangement uses TRBV7-2 and TRBJ1-1; TRBD1 matches at 8 bases. Germline CDR1 is SGHTA and CDR2 is FQGNSA. This CDR3 spans 13 amino acids. The V gene end was trimmed by 2 bases and the J gene end by 4 bases; junction bases not matched to a gene: 0.

This clone showed up just a few times. V and J are TRBV4-1 and TRBJ2-5; 10 bases are shared with TRBD2. With 1 base clipped from V and 4 bases from J, the junction kept 9 bases outside the gene matches. The length of the CDR3 is 17 residues. Per the germline V gene, CDR1 is MGHRA and CDR2 is YSYEKL. The CDR3 nucleotides read TGCGCCAGCAGCCAAGGCCTAGCGGGGGTGAGACTAGAGACCCAGTACTTC. Protein product: CASSQGLAGVRLETQYF.

Comments on this clone: The identical CDR3 is also encoded by other nucleotide sequences in the sample. The chain combines TRBV5-5 with TRBJ1-3; no clear D gene. The CDR3 has 16 amino acids. Germline CDR1 reads SGHKS; CDR2 reads YYEKEE (reference sequence). Trimming stripped 0 bases from V and 0 bases from J, with 10 bases between. CDR3 DNA: TGTGCCAGCAGCTTGGGTAGCACGACCTCTGGAAACACCATATATTTT. It yields the protein CASSLGSTTSGNTIYF.

J is TRBJ2-7 and V is TRBV7-2; TRBD1 agrees at 9 bases. The CDR3 length is 15 residues. Looked up from germline, CDR1 is SGHTA and CDR2 is FQGNSA. V shed 0 bases and J 3 bases; nucleotides not matched to a gene: 3. The CDR3 is CASSLATDRGYEQYF. In DNA, the CDR3 is TGTGCCAGCAGCTTAGCTACGGACAGGGGCTACGAGCAGTACTTC.

This CDR3 reads CASRGLTGSNRDYGYTF. CDR3 coding DNA: TGCGCCAGCCGCGGGTTGACAGGATCAAATCGCGACTATGGCTACACCTTC. J is TRBJ1-2 and V is TRBV4-1; D is possibly TRBD1 (6 bases). This CDR3 comprises 17 residues. Trimming removed 8 bases at V and 3 bases at J, with 25 bases between. Per the germline V gene, CDR1 is MGHRA and CDR2 is YSYEKL.

This clone has just a few counts. The V call is TRBV6-5, the J call TRBJ1-1, with D unclear. The CDR3 sequence is 13 residues long. V lost 5 bases and J 5 bases, leaving 12 bases between the germline ends. Germline V gene lookup returns CDR1 MNHEY and CDR2 SVGAGI. In DNA form, the CDR3 reads TGTGCCAGCAGTGCCCAGCGGGGTACTGAAGCTTTCTTT. It yields the protein CASSAQRGTEAFF.

V gene TRBV21-1 combines with J gene TRBJ2-7; no DNA check was done on the table's D call, TRBD2. TRBV21-1 is tagged as a pseudogene. The CDR3 consists of 17 residues. The CDR3 bases are TGTGCCAGCACCCGTGCGGGGGGCCCCGGCCCTACCTGGGAGCAGTACTTC. Encoded protein: CASTRAGGPGPTWEQYF.

CDR3 residues: CATSRGGNSNQPQHF. Written as DNA, the CDR3 is TGTGCCACCAGCAGAGGGGGCAATAGCAATCAGCCCCAGCATTTT. This chain joins TRBV15 and TRBJ1-5, with a possible D match to TRBD1 (5 bases). The CDR3 runs to 15 residues. Germline loops: CDR1 LNHNV, CDR2 YYDKDF (reference sequence). Trimming took 1 base from V and 0 from J, leaving 7 bases between them.

This chain joins TRBV10-2 and TRBJ1-1; TRBD1 aligns across 7 bases. Germline V gene sequence: CDR1 WSHSY, CDR2 SAAADI. The CDR3 is 14 amino acids. V gave up 6 bases and J gave up 2 bases; unmatched junction bases: 6. The CDR3 sequence: CASRPSGGNTEAFF. The CDR3 DNA reads TGCGCCAGCAGGCCGTCAGGGGGTAACACTGAAGCTTTCTTT.

This clone was observed once. The chain is built from TRBV2 and TRBJ1-1; 9 bases are a match to TRBD1. J was trimmed by 0 bases and V by 6 bases; bases with no gene match: 8. This CDR3 is built from 16 residues. The germline CDR1 and CDR2 sequences are SNHLY and FYNNEI. The CDR3 loop reads CASSVGTGNMNTEAFF. CDR3 bases: TGTGCCAGCAGCGTCGGGACAGGGAACATGAACACTGAAGCTTTCTTT.

The chain recombines TRBV7-2 with TRBJ1-1; D is undetermined. The germline V gene encodes CDR1 SGHTA and CDR2 FQGNSA. The length of the CDR3 is 15 residues. The V end lost 5 bases, the J end lost 7 bases, and 20 bases lay between the germline ends. CDR3 sequence (DNA): TGTGCCAGCAGCCAACGGGCGGGAGCCGTCCTTGAAGCTTTCTTT. This translates into CASSQRAGAVLEAFF.

This rearrangement joins TRBV9 to TRBJ1-3, with TRBD1 as a possible D gene (5 bases). CDR3 length equals 15 residues. Per germline, CDR1 SGDLS and CDR2 YYNGEE. The ends were cut back, 0 bases at V and 1 base at J, with 8 bases in the middle. The CDR3 loop reads CASSVGRASGNTIYF. The CDR3 nucleotides read TGTGCCAGCAGCGTAGGCAGGGCTTCTGGAAACACCATATATTTT.

This chain connects TRBV7-9 to TRBJ2-7; D might be TRBD1 (6 bases). The germline V gene encodes CDR1 SEHNR and CDR2 FQNEAQ (reference sequence). The CDR3 is 15 residues long. Between the trimmed V and J ends, which lost 1 base and 2 bases, there was a span of 12 bases. Here the CDR3 DNA reads TGTGCCAGCAGCTTAGGGACAGATAGACCCTACGAGCAGTACTTC. Amino acids: CASSLGTDRPYEQYF.

The CDR3 is CASSLGGPTSGNTIYF. Written as DNA, the CDR3 is TGCGCCAGCAGCCTCGGAGGTCCGACCTCTGGAAACACCATATATTTT. The chain recombines TRBV4-1 with TRBJ1-3; D not certain. The germline V gene has CDR1 MGHRA and CDR2 YSYEKL. The V end lost 4 bases, the J end lost 0 bases, and 13 bases lay between the germline ends. The CDR3 has 16 residues.